This paragraph covers one T cell receptor (beta chain) sequence. It lacks a known antigen. The sample holds no much larger clone one base away, and base qualities are not on file. The source of the sample is a study of beta chain features in type 1 diabetes (dated by TCRdb to between 2017 and 2018). Regarding the complete study: Patients and healthy donors did not differ in mean age, gender distribution, total cell number or subset yield. Regulatory and stem cell-like memory subsets were isolated from only 8 patients and roughly 8 healthy donors, whereas naive and central memory subsets came from all 28 donors. A total of 85 million to 140 million sorted cells were examined across all samples, and the number of cells per subset was strongly correlated with RNA yield. In the study, TCRB repertoires of sorted circulating CD4+ T cell subsets from recently diagnosed type 1 diabetes patients were compared with those of matched healthy donors.

Each donor gave one peripheral blood draw, averaging roughly 100 mL, which was collected into heparinised tubes. Using a panel that included CD45RO, CCR7, CD25, CD127, CD95 and CD27, naive, central memory, regulatory and stem cell-like memory CD4+ T cells were sorted on a BD FACSAria II. Every sorted population had a purity above 95%. Right away, PBMCs were isolated by Lymphoprep density gradient centrifugation and were stained directly, with no culture step. Samples were stained and sorted in pairs, with one healthy donor and one patient per experiment, so that batch effects were minimized. The investigation overall reported the following: At VDJ recombination sites, patients with type 1 diabetes made fewer insertions and deleted more nucleotides, a pattern implying thymic rearrangement abnormalities. The naive, central memory and regulatory TCRB repertoires appeared to resemble one another more closely among patients than among healthy donors. Shorter templates might have been favored by PCR, but patient and control samples were amplified and corrected together, so both groups would have been affected equally by any skew. Because cDNA was sequenced instead of genomic DNA, activated cells with high expression could be over-represented, although the groups did not differ in activation or CD3 levels. Only small numbers of individuals were included in the HLA sub-analyses, which left unresolved whether HLA type had any influence on TCRB rearrangement. Type 1 diabetes patients showed a moderate but significant shortening of TCRB CDR3 length in all four CD4+ subsets.

The V end loses 4 bases and the J end loses 6 bases, and a stretch of 15 bases separates them. The CDR3 sequence holds 14 residues, the cysteine and phenylalanine included. Only the CDR3 DNA stays, 42 bases, in frame from base 1. CDR1 and CDR2 were assigned from the germline V gene as SGHRS and YFSETQ. The entire amount of isolated RNA was reverse transcribed using the High Capacity cDNA Reverse Transcription Kit, so the sequenced TCRB transcripts were expressed ones. Deep immunoSEQ sequencing was performed on naive, central memory and regulatory T cell samples, with an average of roughly 3.5 million total reads per sample. After sorted cells were lysed in RLT buffer, RNA was extracted with DNase-treated RNeasy Micro or Mini kits, with the choice depending on cell number. To prevent cross-contamination, every cell subset was processed on its own, while patient and healthy donor samples were processed together. The immunoSEQ multiplex PCR was used to amplify TCRB sequences from cDNA, yielding 87-bp fragments that span the CDR3 region. Sequencing of the amplicons was done on the Illumina HiSeq platform. For the original study's pipeline: PCR bias was corrected computationally using synthetic template baselines, and reads within Hamming distance 2 were collapsed, with unmergeable singletons discarded. By aligning reads against IMGT, V, D and J genes, CDR3 length, and insertions or deletions at six rearrangement sites were assigned. Within each subset, clonotype counts were normalized to the number of sorted cells before true diversity and Gini coefficients were calculated with the tcR R package. Repertoire sharing was quantified using the overlap coefficient calculated on TCRB nucleotide sequences. Out-of-frame TCRB sequences from naive cells were analyzed as a proxy for the pre-selection repertoire. What TCRdb holds here is the immuneACCESS table cut down to in-frame rearrangements. Part of the clones is not present; checked against another copy, under half of the missing clones reflect an unresolved V gene, and the others are unexplained. From that table come the V and J calls and clone size; the DNA was used to work out D and trimming. The sample table lists 600,000 to 700,000 clones, approximately 13% of them with a count of one. The ten largest clonotypes hold around 0.12% of the sample.

The receptor chain draws on TRBV5-1 and TRBJ2-3; the D gene assignment is ambiguous. The clonotype was recovered from a man younger than 45 with type 1 diabetes. What was sequenced was naive CD4+ T cells from blood. The cell subset or site label on this specimen signifies: true naive CD4+ T cells. CDR3 loop: CASSTFDGGDTQYF. The DNA sequence reads TGCGCCAGCAGCACATTTGACGGTGGCGATACGCAGTATTTT. Reference TRBV5-1 and TRBJ2-3 genes cover what lies past the CDR3, so the full variable domain is KAGVTQTPRYLIKTRGQQVTLSCSPISGHRSVSWYQQTPGQGLQFLFEYFSETQRNKGNFPGRFSGRQFSNSRSEMNVSTLELGDSALYLCASSTFDGGDTQYFGPGTRLTVL.